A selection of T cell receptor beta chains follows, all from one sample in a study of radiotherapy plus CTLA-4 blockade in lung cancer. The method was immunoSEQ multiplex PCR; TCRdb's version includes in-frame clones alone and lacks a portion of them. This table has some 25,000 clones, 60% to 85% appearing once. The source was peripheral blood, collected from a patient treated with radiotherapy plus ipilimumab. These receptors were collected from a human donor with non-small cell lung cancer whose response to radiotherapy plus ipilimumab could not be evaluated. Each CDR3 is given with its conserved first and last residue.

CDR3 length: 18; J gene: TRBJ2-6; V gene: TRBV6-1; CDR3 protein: CASSEQTGGGSGANVLTF
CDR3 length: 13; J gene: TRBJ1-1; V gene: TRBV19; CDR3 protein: CASRLIYDTEAFF
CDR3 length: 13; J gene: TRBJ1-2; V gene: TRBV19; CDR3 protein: CASTKGANYGYTF
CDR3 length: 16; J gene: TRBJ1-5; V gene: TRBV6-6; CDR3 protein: CASSYSDQGRDQPQHF
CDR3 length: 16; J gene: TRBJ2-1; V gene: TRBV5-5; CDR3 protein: CASSRTILSSYNEQFF
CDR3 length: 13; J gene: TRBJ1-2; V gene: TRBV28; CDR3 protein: CASSFSGFGGYTF
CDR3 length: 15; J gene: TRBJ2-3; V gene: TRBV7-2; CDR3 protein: CASSLGGTGANTQYF
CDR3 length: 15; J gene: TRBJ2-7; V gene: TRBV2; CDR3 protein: CASSEVVSGEYEQYF
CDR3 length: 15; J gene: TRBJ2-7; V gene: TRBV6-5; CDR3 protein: CASSYPSRDRAEQYF
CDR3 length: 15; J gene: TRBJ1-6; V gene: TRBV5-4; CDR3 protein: CASGKQGRDNSPLHF
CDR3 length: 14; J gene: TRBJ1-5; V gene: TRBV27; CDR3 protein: CASSERVGNQPQHF
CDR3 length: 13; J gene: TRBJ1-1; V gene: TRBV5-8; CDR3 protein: CASSLDMNTEAFF
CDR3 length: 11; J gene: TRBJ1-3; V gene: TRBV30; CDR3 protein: CSGYSGNTIYF
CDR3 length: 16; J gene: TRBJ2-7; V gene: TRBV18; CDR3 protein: CASSPPSWREGYEQYF
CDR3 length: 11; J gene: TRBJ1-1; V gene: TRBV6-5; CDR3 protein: CASSEGVRAFF
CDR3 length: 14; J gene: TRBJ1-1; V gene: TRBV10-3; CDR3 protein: CAIRETGKGTEAFF
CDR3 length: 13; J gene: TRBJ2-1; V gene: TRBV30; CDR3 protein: CASRLAGVGEQFF
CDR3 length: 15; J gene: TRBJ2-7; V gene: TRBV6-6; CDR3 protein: CASRPQAGGPLEQYF
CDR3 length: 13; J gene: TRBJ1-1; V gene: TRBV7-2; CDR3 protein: CASSKTGVPEAFF
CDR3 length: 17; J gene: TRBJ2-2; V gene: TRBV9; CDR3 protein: CASSLQGLSTGTGELFF
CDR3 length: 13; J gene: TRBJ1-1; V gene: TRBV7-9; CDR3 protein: CASSLAQGTEAFF
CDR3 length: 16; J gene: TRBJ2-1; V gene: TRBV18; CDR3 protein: CASSLGRSSASNEQFF
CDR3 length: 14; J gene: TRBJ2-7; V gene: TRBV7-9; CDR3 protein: CASSLLATHYEQYF
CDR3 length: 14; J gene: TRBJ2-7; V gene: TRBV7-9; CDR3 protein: CASSPAWSSYEQYF
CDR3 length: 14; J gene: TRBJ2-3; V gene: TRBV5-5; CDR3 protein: CASRSRSSSDTQYF
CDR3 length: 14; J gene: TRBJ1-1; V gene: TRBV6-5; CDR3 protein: CASSFFAGIGVTFF
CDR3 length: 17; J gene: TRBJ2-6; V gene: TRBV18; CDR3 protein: CASSGGRSSSGANVLTF
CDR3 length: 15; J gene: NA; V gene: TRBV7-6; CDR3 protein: CASSLQGQGSYEQYF
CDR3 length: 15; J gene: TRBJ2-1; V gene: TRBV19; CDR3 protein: CASRQGQGIYNEQFF
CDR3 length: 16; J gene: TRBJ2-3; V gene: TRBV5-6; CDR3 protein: CASSSLGGRDTDTQYF
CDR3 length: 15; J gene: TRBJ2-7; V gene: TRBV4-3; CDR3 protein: CASSHRTEPHYEQYF
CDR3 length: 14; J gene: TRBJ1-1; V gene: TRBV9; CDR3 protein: CASSVGQANTEAFF
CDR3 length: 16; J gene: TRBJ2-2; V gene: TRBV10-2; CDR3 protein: CASTRTGGTDTGELFF
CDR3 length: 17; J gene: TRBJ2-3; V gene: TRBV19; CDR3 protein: CASSIGAGTGIGDTQYF
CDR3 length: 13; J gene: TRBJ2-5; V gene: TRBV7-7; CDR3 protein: CASSSRGKETQYF
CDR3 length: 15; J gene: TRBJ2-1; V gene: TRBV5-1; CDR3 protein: CASSLVASGTNEQFF
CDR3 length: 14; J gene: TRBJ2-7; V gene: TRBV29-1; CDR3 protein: CSVEGAPHAYEQYF
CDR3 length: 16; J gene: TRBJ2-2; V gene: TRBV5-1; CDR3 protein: CASSFLAGVNTGELFF
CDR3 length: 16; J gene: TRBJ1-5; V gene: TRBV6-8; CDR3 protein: CASTVSGQGCNQPQHF
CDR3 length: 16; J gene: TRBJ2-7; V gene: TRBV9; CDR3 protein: CASSVASGNLPGQQYF
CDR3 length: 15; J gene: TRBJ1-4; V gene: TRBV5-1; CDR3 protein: CASSQEGQVNEKLFF
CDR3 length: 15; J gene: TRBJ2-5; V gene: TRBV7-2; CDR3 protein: CASSFNKGAGETQYF
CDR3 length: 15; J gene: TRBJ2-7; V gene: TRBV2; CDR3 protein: CASSLSIPSSYEQYF
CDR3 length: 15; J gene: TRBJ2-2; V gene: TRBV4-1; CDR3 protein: CASSHSNRVVGELFF
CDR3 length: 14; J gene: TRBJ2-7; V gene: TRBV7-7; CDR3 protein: CASSLGTGLDEQYF
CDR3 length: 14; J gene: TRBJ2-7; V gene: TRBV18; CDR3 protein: CASSRGGQAYEQYF
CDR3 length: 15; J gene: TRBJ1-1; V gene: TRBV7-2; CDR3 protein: CASSFTGNFPTEAFF
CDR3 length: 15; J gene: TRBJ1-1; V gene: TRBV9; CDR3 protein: CASSVDVTGNTEAFF